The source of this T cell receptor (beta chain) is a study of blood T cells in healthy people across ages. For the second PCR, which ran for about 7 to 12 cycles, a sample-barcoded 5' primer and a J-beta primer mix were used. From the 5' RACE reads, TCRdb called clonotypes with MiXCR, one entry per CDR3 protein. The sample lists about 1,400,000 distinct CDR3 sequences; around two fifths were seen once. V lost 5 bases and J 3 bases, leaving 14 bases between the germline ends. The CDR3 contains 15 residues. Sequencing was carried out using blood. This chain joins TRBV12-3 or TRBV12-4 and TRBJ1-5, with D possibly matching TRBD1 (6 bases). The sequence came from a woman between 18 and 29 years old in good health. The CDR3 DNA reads TGTGCCAGCAGTGGCGAGGGGGTCCCCAATCAGCCCCAGCATTTT. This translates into CASSGEGVPNQPQHF.